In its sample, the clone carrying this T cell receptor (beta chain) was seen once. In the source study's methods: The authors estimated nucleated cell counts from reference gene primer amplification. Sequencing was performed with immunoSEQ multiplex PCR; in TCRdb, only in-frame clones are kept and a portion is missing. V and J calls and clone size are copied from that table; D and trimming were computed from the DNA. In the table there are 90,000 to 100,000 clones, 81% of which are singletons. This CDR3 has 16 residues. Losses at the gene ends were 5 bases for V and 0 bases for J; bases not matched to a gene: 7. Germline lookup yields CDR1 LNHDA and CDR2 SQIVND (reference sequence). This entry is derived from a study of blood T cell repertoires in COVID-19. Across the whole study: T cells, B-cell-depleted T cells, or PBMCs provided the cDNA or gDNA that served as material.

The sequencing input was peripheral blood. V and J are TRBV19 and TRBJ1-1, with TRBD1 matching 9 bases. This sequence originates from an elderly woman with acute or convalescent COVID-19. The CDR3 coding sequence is TGTGCCAGTAGTCCAAGGACAGGGGCTTTGAACACTGAAGCTTTCTTT. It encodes CASSPRTGALNTEAFF.